The following is a T cell receptor (beta chain) sequence with its context. The clone's antigen remains unknown. CDR1 and CDR2 are read off the germline V gene as MNHEY and SVGAGI. There are 16 amino acids in the CDR3, from cysteine to phenylalanine inclusive. The DNA sequence is not available. This entry belongs to a study of monozygotic twins with inflammatory bowel disease (dated by TCRdb to about 2019). General notes on the study: In total, 28 monozygotic twin pairs made up the full study: 19 Danish pairs, all IBD-discordant, plus nine German pairs, of which four were IBD-concordant and five were IBD-discordant. Each individual had, on average, about 151 000 unique TCRalpha sequences and 181 000 unique TCRbeta sequences available for analysis. Within discordant pairs, disease-associated traits were sought mainly by comparing IBD patients with their genetically identical healthy co-twins.

Libraries were built with 5' RACE. For each TCR library, approximately 3,700 ng of total RNA was used. cDNA was synthesized with SMARTScribe reverse transcriptase in eight separate reactions per sample. During cDNA synthesis, template switching was used to introduce unique molecular identifiers that contained a 6-nucleotide sample barcode. Amplification of TCRalpha and TCRbeta cDNA involved two nested PCRs of 16 and 9 cycles, and each PCR was followed by bead purification. Before amplification, the cDNA was treated with uracil DNA-glycosylase and purified using the QIAquick PCR purification kit. The second PCR was the step at which Illumina TruSeq-compatible adapters and sample-specific barcodes were added. Library quality and concentration were assessed using TapeStation and Qubit, and about 4.7 ng of each library was pooled. Sequencing of the pooled libraries was done on an Illumina HiSeq2500 single-index Rapid Run using custom sequencing primers and 2 x 100 bp reads. The paper's data handling went like this. UMI-based consensus assembly with MiGEC version 1.2.6 was used to correct PCR and sequencing errors. MiXCR version 2.1.1 was used to carry out V(D)J alignment, clonotype assembly and CDR3 extraction. Gene usage, clonotype sharing and MAIT/NKT TCR abundance were normalised by analysing the top 1000, 10 000 and 20 000 clonotypes per sample. After downsampling to 27 000 UMIs, diversity was calculated as the inverse Simpson index using the vegan R package. Paired Mann-Whitney U tests were applied to discordant twin pairs, with Benjamini-Hochberg correction for multiple testing. Based on TCRdb reprocessing of the reads, there is one entry per CDR3 protein sequence, and DNA is missing. The V and J calls reflect TCRdb's pipeline rather than the authors' work. The table kept for this sample lists fewer than 550,000 distinct CDR3 sequences. The top ten hold 2% to 3% of the sample.

From each donor, a roughly 2.5 ml peripheral blood sample was drawn into PAXgene tubes and stored at -80 degrees C. Total RNA was isolated from whole blood with the PAXgene blood miRNA kit on an automated QIAcube, without T cell sorting. Peripheral blood from monozygotic twin pairs concordant or discordant for inflammatory bowel disease was subjected to deep TCRalpha and TCRbeta repertoire profiling with unique molecular barcoding. For every twin pair, smoking habits were documented, and each individual was categorised as a current, former or never smoker. Overall results and qualifications from the work: Concordant and discordant twins showed no difference in repertoire similarity, possibly because of limited statistical power. Because patients received different immunosuppressive treatments, the repertoires may have picked up extra background noise and variability between individuals. A decrease in TCRbeta repertoire diversity, as measured by inverse Simpson index, was observed in IBD patients compared with their healthy co-twins. The results gave no support for a single strong signal or clonotype linked to IBD. Fewer clonotypes were shared with other individuals by IBD patients than by healthy twins, most markedly in patients showing signs of disease activity. Distinction between different T cell subtypes could not be achieved in the analysis.

Rearrangement joined TRBV6-5 to TRBJ2-1; TCRdb picks TRBD2, but there is no DNA to check that call. The source is a human donor with ulcerative colitis or Crohn's disease, or a healthy co-twin of an affected twin (not recorded which). The sequencing sample was made of blood. The CDR3 region reads CASSYNPSGGYNEQFF.